This T cell receptor beta chain was documented in a study of Ad26.COV2.S vaccination and SARS-CoV-2 variants. Study overall: By the intramuscular route, Ad26.COV2.S was given once, or twice 56 days apart. Points from the study as a whole: Vaccine and placebo recipients had similar non-spike TCR breadth. Vaccinated individuals (as opposed to placebo recipients) had higher spike-specific TCR breadth.

The repertoire was sequenced with immunoSEQ multiplex PCR; TCRdb's copy has only in-frame clones and lacks some. The sample lists under 600,000 clones; around 89% were seen once. As to treatment: some 19 received Ad26.COV2.S at low or high dose, single or two shots; several received placebo; per-sample allocation not given. The study sampled participants on day 63 after the first vaccine or placebo injection. With 3 bases clipped from V and 0 bases from J, the junction kept 6 bases outside the gene matches. This CDR3 region has 16 residues. CDR1 is SGHTA and CDR2 is FQGNSA in the germline V gene. A remark on this clone: What it recognizes is unknown.

Source: peripheral blood, taken in a trial of Ad26.COV2.S vaccine versus placebo. The TCR comes from a person aged 18-65 years who received the Ad26.COV2.S COVID-19 vaccine or a placebo. The J gene is TRBJ2-3, the V gene TRBV7-2, with 7 bases that match TRBD1. In DNA form, the CDR3 reads TGTGCCAGCAGCTTTAGAGGACAGGCTAGCACAGATACGCAGTATTTT. It yields the protein CASSFRGQASTDTQYF.